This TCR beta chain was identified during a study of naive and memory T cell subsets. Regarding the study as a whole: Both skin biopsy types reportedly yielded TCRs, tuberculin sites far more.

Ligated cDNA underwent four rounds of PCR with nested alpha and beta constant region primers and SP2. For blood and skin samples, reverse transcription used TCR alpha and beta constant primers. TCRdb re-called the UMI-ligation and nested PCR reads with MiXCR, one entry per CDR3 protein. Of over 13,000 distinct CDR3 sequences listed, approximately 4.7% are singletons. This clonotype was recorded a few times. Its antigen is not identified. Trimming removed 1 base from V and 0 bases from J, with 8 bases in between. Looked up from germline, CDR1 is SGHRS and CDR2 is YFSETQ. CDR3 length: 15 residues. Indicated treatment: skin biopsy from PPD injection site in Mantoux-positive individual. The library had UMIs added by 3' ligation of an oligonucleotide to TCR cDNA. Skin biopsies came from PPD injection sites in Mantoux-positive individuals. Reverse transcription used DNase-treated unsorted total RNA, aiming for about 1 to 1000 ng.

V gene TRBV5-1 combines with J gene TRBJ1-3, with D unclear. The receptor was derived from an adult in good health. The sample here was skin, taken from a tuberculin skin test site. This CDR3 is CASSLQGYSGNTIYF. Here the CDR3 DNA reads TGCGCCAGCAGCTTGCAAGGATACTCTGGAAACACCATATATTTT. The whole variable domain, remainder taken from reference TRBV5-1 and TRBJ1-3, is KAGVTQTPRYLIKTRGQQVTLSCSPISGHRSVSWYQQTPGQGLQFLFEYFSETQRNKGNFPGRFSGRQFSNSRSEMNVSTLELGDSALYLCASSLQGYSGNTIYFGEGSWLTVV.